Listed here are 13 T cell receptor beta chains from one sample, sequenced in a study of blood T cell repertoires in COVID-19. Profiling relied on immunoSEQ multiplex PCR, and the TCRdb table lists in-frame clones only, not all of them. This sample has about 73,000 clones; 75% to 85% occur once, and the top ten carry 20% to 25%. Sequencing used peripheral blood. The receptors originated from a woman between 65 and 79 years old with acute or convalescent COVID-19.

The chain links TRBV4-1 to TRBJ1-2; 9 nucleotides align to TRBD1. Germline trimming cut 1 base from V and 4 bases from J; bases unmatched to any gene: 4. Germline-derived CDR1 and CDR2 are MGHRA and YSYEKL. The CDR3 has 15 residues. CDR3 DNA sequence: TGCGCCAGCAGCCAAGGACAGGGGGGCCTCTATGGCTACACCTTC. It yields the protein CASSQGQGGLYGYTF.

CDR3 loop: CASSYGQVARGYTF. As DNA, the CDR3 is TGTGCCAGCAGCTACGGACAGGTGGCCCGTGGCTACACCTTC. The chain combines TRBV6-5 with TRBJ1-2; 7 bases match TRBD1. The germline V gene encodes CDR1 MNHEY and CDR2 SVGAGI. V was pared by 6 bases and J by 7 bases, with 11 bases of the junction left unmatched. This CDR3 comprises 14 residues.

The J gene is TRBJ1-2, the V gene TRBV6-5; unclear D gene. Germline V lookup: CDR1 MNHEY, CDR2 SVGAGI. The CDR3 extends over 12 amino acids. V was pared by 5 bases and J by 7 bases, with 11 bases between. The CDR3 DNA sequence: TGTGCCAGCAGTCCCCGTGGGAGTGGCTACACCTTC. Its protein product is CASSPRGSGYTF.

J is TRBJ2-5 and V is TRBV28, with a possible D match to TRBD1 (6 bases). Trimming left V 8 bases short and J 5 bases short, with 18 bases between. This CDR3 comprises 14 residues. Germline V gene data show CDR1 as MDHEN and CDR2 as SYDVKM. DNA of the CDR3: TGTGCCAGCTCTCGACAGGCTTCGGGCGAGACCCAGTACTTC. Encoded protein: CASSRQASGETQYF. The full variable domain, rest sourced from reference TRBV28 and TRBJ2-5, is DVKVTQSSRYLVKRTGEKVFLECVQDMDHENMFWYRQDPGLGLRLIYFSYDVKMKEKGDIPEGYSVSREKKERFSLILESASTNQTSMYLCASSRQASGETQYFGPGTRLLVL.

The rearrangement joins TRBV30 to TRBJ1-6; tentatively, D is TRBD1 (6 bases). V was pared by 1 base and J by 6 bases, with 10 bases between. The CDR3 runs to 14 residues. The germline CDR1 and CDR2 sequences are GTSNPN and SVGIG (reference sequence). CDR3 nucleotides: TGTGCCTGGAGTGGACAGGCTGGTAATTCACCCCTCCACTTT. Translation gives CAWSGQAGNSPLHF.

This chain links TRBV21-1 with TRBJ2-5; TRBD1, the table's D call, lacks a check against the DNA. TRBV21-1 is flagged as a pseudogene. The CDR3 consists of 14 residues. The CDR3 DNA reads TGTGCCAGCAGCGAAGGGGGGCAGCCGGAGACCCAGTACTTC. Translating gives CASSEGGQPETQYF.

The chain has TRBV14 and TRBJ2-3, with unresolved D. Deletions cut 1 base from V and 2 bases from J, with 13 bases between. Germline V gene sequence: CDR1 SGHDN, CDR2 FVKESK. CDR3 length: 16 residues. The CDR3 DNA follows: TGTGCCAGCAGCCAAGGAACAGTCCGTACCACAGATACGCAGTATTTT. Protein sequence: CASSQGTVRTTDTQYF.

The J gene is TRBJ1-1, the V gene TRBV5-1, with unresolved D. The CDR3 length is 15 residues. CDR1 and CDR2 (germline): SGHRS, YFSETQ. Trimming removed 3 bases from V and 4 bases from J, with 16 bases in between. CDR3 protein: CASSSFAGVSTEAFF. In DNA form, the CDR3 reads TGCGCCAGCAGCTCCTTTGCCGGGGTGAGCACTGAAGCTTTCTTT.

The rearrangement uses TRBV29-1 and TRBJ2-1; 7 nucleotides align to TRBD2. CDR1 is SQVTM, CDR2 ANQGSEA, per germline. The CDR3 is made up of 15 amino acids. The V segment lost 1 base and the J segment 6 bases; nucleotides outside the gene matches: 9. CDR3: CSVEGPGTKPNEQFF. The CDR3 DNA follows: TGCAGCGTTGAAGGACCCGGGACTAAGCCCAATGAGCAGTTCTTC.

This chain joins TRBV5-4 and TRBJ2-1, with 8 nucleotides matching TRBD2. The CDR3 has 15 amino acids. V dropped 3 bases and J dropped 6; count of bases not matched to a gene: 8. Germline CDR1 is SGHNT and CDR2 is YYREEE (reference sequence). Written as DNA, the CDR3 is TGTGCCAGCAGCTGGAAGCGGGAGCTATCCAATGAGCAGTTCTTC. Translating gives CASSWKRELSNEQFF.

The chain employs TRBV10-3 and TRBJ1-3, with D possibly matching TRBD1 (5 bases). In germline, CDR1 is ENHRY, CDR2 SYGVKD. Deletions cut 10 bases from V and 2 bases from J, with 21 bases between. This CDR3 has 16 amino acids. The CDR3 is CATRVELTATGNTIYF. The CDR3 DNA reads as TGTGCCACCAGAGTGGAGTTGACAGCCACTGGAAACACCATATATTTT.

This chain joins TRBV6-5 and TRBJ2-7, with 9 bases identical to TRBD1. Trimming at V came to 5 bases and at J to 4 bases, leaving 3 bases not matched to a gene. The CDR3 spans 13 residues. CDR1 and CDR2 from the germline V gene are MNHEY and SVGAGI. DNA of the CDR3: TGTGCCAGCAGTACCGGGACAGGGTACGAGCAGTACTTC. Protein: CASSTGTGYEQYF.

V usage is TRBV10-3 and J usage is TRBJ2-7; D is ambiguous. V lost 0 bases and J 3 bases, leaving 12 bases between the germline ends. The CDR3 extends over 15 amino acids. The germline V gene encodes CDR1 ENHRY and CDR2 SYGVKD. Here the CDR3 DNA reads TGTGCCATCAGTGAGTCAACCCAGGCCTACTACGAGCAGTACTTC. It translates to CAISESTQAYYEQYF.